The clone carrying this T cell receptor beta chain was seen repeatedly, ten times or more. As yet, its antigen is unknown. This sample is drawn from a study of Graves' ophthalmopathy and Graves' hyperthyroidism. The PBMCs were taken from under 12 ml of fresh peripheral blood. Findings and caveats of the study: Clonotypes were expanded in thyroid at above 0.001 frequency, and most also appeared in blood.

RNA transcripts provided the template for amplifying TCR beta CDR3 regions. Investigators did first-round RT-PCR with HTBI primers, then second-round multiplex PCR. TCRdb re-analysed the multiplex PCR reads in MiXCR, keeping a single row per CDR3 protein. Of tens of thousands of distinct CDR3 sequences listed, roughly 46% are singletons. Looked up from germline, CDR1 is DFQATT and CDR2 is SNEGSKA (reference sequence). Trimming removed 5 bases from V and 3 bases from J, with 14 bases in between. The CDR3 contains 13 residues. The material sequenced was peripheral blood. The chain combines TRBV20-1 with TRBJ2-7; perhaps TRBD2 as D (6 bases). The TCR comes from an adult woman with Graves' ophthalmopathy. The CDR3 spells CSAAPRRDYEQYF. CDR3 DNA: TGCAGTGCTGCCCCCAGGAGGGACTACGAGCAGTACTTC.